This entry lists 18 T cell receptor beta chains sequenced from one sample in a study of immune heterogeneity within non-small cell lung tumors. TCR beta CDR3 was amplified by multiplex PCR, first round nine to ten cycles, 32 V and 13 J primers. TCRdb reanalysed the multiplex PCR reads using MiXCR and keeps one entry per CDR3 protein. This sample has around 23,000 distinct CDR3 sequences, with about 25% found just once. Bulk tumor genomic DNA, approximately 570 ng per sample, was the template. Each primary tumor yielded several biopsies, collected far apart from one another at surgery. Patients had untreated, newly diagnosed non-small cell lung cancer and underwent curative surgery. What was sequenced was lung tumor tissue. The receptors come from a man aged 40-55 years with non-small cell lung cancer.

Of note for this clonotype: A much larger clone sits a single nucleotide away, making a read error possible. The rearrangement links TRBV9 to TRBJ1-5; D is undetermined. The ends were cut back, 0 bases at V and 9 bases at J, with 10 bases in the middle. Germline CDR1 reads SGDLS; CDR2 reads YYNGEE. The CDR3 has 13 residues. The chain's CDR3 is CASSVGEFGPQHF. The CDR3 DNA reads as TGTGCCAGCAGCGTAGGTGAGTTTGGGCCCCAGCATTTT. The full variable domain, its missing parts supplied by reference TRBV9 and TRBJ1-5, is DSGVTQTPKHLITATGQRVTLRCSPRSGDLSVYWYQQSLDQGLQFLIQYYNGEERAKGNILERFSAQQFPDLHSELNLSSLELGDSALYFCASSVGEFGPQHFGDGTRLSIL.

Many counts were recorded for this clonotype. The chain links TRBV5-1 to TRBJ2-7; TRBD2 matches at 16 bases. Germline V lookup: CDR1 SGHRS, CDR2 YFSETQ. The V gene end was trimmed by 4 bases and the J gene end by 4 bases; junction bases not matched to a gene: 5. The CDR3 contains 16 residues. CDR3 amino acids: CASSRGLAGGTYEQYF. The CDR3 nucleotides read TGCGCCAGCAGCAGGGGACTAGCGGGAGGGACATACGAGCAGTACTTC.

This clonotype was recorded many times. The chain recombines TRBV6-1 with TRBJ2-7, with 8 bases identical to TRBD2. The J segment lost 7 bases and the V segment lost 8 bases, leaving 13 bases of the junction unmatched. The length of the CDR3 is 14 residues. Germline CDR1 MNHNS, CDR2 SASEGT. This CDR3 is CASGPSGGPGEQYF. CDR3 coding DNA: TGTGCCAGCGGCCCCTCGGGGGGGCCAGGGGAGCAGTACTTC.

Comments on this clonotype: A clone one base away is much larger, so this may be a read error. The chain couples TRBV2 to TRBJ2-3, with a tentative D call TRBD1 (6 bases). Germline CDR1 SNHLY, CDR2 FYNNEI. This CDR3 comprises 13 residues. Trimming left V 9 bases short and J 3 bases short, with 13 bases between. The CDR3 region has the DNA TGTGCCAGGAGGGACAAGCTGACAGATACGCAGTATTTT. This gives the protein CARRDKLTDTQYF.

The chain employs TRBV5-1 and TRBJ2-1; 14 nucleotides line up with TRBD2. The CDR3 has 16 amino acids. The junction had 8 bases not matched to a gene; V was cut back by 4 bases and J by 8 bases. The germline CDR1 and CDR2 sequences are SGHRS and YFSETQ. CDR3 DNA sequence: TGCGCCAGCAGCGTGGGGGGGACTAGCGGGAGATATGAGCAGTTCTTC. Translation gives CASSVGGTSGRYEQFF.

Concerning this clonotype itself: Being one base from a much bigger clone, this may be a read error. CDR3 amino acids: CASSPRRNTGKLFF. In DNA form, the CDR3 reads TGTGCCAGCAGTCCACGCAGGAACACCGGGAAGCTGTTTTTT. V is TRBV6-1 and J is TRBJ2-2; D may be TRBD2 (5 bases). The CDR3 covers 14 residues. Germline CDR1 reads MNHNS; CDR2 reads SASEGT.

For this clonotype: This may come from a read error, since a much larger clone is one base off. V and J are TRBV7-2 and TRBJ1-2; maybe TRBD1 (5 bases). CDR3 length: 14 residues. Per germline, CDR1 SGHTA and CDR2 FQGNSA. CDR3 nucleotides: TGTGCCAACAGCCCCTCGACAGTAAACTATGGCTACACCTTC. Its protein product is CANSPSTVNYGYTF.

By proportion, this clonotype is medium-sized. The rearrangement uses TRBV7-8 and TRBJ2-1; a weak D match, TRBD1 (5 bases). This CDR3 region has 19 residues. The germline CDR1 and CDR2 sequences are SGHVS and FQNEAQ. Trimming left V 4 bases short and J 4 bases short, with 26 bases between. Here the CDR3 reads CASSSRALISVRPYNEQFF. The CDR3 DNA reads TGTGCCAGCAGCTCCAGGGCCCTCATCTCTGTGCGCCCTTACAATGAGCAGTTCTTC.

The CDR3 sequence: CASSYIRGRSRTNEKLFF. The DNA for the CDR3 is TGTGCCAGCAGTTACATCAGGGGGCGGAGTAGAACTAATGAAAAACTGTTTTTT. V and J are TRBV6-7 and TRBJ1-4; 8 bases are shared with TRBD1. TRBV6-7 is assigned to the ORF class and has an uncertain function. Losses at the gene ends were 2 bases for V and 1 base for J; bases not matched to a gene: 9. The CDR3 covers 18 residues.

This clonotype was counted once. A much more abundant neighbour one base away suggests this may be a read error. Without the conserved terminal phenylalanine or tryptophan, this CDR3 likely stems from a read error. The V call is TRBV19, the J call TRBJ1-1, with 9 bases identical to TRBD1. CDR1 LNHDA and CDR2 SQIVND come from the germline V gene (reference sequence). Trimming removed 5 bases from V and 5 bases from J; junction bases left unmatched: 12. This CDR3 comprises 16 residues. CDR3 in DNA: TGTGCCAGTAGTCTCTTTGAGGGACAGGGAAGAACTGAAGCTTTCTCT. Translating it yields CASSLFEGQGRTEAFS.

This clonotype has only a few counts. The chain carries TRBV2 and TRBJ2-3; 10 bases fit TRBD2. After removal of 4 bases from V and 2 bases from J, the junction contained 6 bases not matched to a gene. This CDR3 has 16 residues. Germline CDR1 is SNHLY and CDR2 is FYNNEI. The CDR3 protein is CASSAVAGGVTDTQYF. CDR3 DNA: TGTGCCAGCAGTGCGGTAGCGGGAGGCGTCACAGATACGCAGTATTTT.

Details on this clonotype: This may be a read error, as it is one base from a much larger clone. CDR3 nucleotide sequence: TGTGCCAGCAGCTCGCGGAGCGAGCAGTACTTC. It is translated as CASSSRSEQYF. The chain combines TRBV7-2 with TRBJ2-7; D remains unclear. CDR1 and CDR2 from the germline V gene are SGHTA and FQGNSA. Trimming stripped 4 bases from V and 6 bases from J, with 7 bases between. The CDR3 sequence is 11 residues long.

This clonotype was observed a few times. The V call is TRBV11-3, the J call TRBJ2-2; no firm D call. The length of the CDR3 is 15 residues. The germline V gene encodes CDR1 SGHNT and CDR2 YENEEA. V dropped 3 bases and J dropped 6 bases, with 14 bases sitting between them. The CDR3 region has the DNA TGTGCCAGCAGCTTCTCCCAATCTGTTGCCGGGGAGCTGTTTTTT. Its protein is CASSFSQSVAGELFF.

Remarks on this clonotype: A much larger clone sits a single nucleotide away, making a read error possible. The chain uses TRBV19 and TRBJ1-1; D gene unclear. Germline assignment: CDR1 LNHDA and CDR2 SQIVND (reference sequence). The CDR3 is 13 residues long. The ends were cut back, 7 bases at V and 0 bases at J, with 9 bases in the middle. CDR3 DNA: TGTGCCAGTAAAGGGAAGATGAACACTGAAGCTTTCTTT. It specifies CASKGKMNTEAFF.

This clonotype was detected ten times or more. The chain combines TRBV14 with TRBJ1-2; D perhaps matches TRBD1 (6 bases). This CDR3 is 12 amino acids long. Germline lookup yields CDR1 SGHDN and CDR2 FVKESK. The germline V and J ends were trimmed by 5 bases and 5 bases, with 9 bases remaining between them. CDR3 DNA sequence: TGTGCCAGCAGCGTGGACAGATATGGCTACACCTTC. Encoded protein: CASSVDRYGYTF. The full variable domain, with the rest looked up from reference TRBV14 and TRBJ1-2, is EAGVTQFPSHSVIEKGQTVTLRCDPISGHDNLYWYRRVMGKEIKFLLHFVKESKQDESGMPNNRFLAERTGGTYSTLKVQPAELEDSGVYFCASSVDRYGYTFGSGTRLTVV.

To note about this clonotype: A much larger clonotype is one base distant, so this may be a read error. Written as DNA, the CDR3 is TGTGCCAGTAGTTCAGGCACTAGCGGGGGGTTCTACGAGAAGTACTTC. Its protein product is CASSSGTSGGFYEKYF. This chain connects TRBV19 to TRBJ2-7, with TRBD2 matching 12 bases. Germline CDR1 is LNHDA and CDR2 is SQIVND (reference sequence). CDR3 length equals 16 residues. Variable domain in full (rest from reference TRBV19 and TRBJ2-7): DGGITQSPKYLFRKEGQNVTLSCEQNLNHDAMYWYRQDPGQGLRLIYYSQIVNDFQKGDIAEGYSVSREKKESFPLTVTSAQKNPTAFYLCASSSGTSGGFYEKYFGPGTRLTVT.

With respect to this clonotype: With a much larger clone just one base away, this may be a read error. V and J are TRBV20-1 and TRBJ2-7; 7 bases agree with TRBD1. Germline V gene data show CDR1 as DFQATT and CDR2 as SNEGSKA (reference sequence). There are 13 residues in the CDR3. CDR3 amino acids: CSAFDRAPYEHYF. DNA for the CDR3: TGCAGTGCTTTTGACAGGGCCCCCTACGAGCATTACTTC.

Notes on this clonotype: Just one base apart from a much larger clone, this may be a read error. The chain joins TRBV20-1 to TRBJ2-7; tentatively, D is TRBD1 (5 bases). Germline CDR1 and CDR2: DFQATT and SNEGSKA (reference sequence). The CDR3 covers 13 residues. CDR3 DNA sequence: TGCAGTGCTAGTCCTGGGGCCTGGGGCGAGAAGTACTTC. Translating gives CSASPGAWGEKYF.